What follows are 26 T cell receptor beta chains derived from one specimen sequenced in a study of Tregs in tolerant kidney transplant recipients. TCRdb keeps only in-frame clones here, not all; method: immunoSEQ multiplex PCR. The table includes around 85,000 clones, 75% to 95% detected once. The starting material was Tregs from blood, obtained before the transplant. Every receptor here comes from a human donor who received a combined kidney and bone marrow transplant.

This clone was detected a few times. The V gene is TRBV4-2, the J gene TRBJ1-2; 7 bases are shared with TRBD1. This CDR3 spans 19 amino acids. CDR1 and CDR2 (germline): LGHNA, YNFKEQ. Trimming took 3 bases from V and 2 from J; bases not matched to a gene: 18. This chain's CDR3 is CASSQATGQERERNYGYTF. The CDR3 DNA is TGTGCCAGCAGCCAGGCAACCGGACAGGAACGAGAACGGAACTATGGCTACACCTTC.

The rearrangement joins TRBV6-6 to TRBJ1-5; D is unclear. Germline CDR1 and CDR2: MNHNY and SVGAGI (reference sequence). The CDR3 sequence is 13 residues long. The V and J ends lost 2 bases and 4 bases respectively, with 6 bases between them. CDR3 in amino acids: CASSYRENQPQHF. CDR3 DNA sequence: TGTGCCAGCAGTTACAGAGAGAATCAGCCCCAGCATTTT.

The gene calls are TRBV5-5 and TRBJ2-1; 15 bases are a match to TRBD2. The CDR3 has 16 amino acids. CDR1 and CDR2 from the germline V gene are SGHKS and YYEKEE (reference sequence). The trim removed 7 bases at V and 9 bases at J, leaving 11 bases unmatched. The chain's CDR3 is CASSYSGLAGGTEQFF. CDR3 DNA: TGTGCCAGCTCGTACTCCGGACTAGCGGGAGGGACTGAGCAGTTCTTC. Based on the CDR3 plus reference TRBV5-5 and TRBJ2-1, the full variable domain is DAGVTQSPTHLIKTRGQQVTLRCSPISGHKSVSWYQQVLGQGPQFIFQYYEKEERGRGNFPDRFSARQFPNYSSELNVNALLLGDSALYLCASSYSGLAGGTEQFFGPGTRLTVL.

CDR3 DNA: TGTGCCAGCAGCCCGGACAGGGGGCGTTGGGAGGTTGAGCAGTTCTTC. Protein product: CASSPDRGRWEVEQFF. This sequence joins TRBV5-4 and TRBJ2-1; the match to TRBD1 covers 11 bases. Germline CDR1 is SGHNT and CDR2 is YYREEE (reference sequence). V lost 4 bases, J lost 9 bases, and 12 bases stayed unmatched. CDR3 size: 16 residues.

J is TRBJ2-3 and V is TRBV5-1, with 9 bases matching TRBD2. Trimming removed 7 bases from V and 5 bases from J; junction bases left unmatched: 11. The CDR3 totals 15 residues. Germline assignment: CDR1 SGHRS and CDR2 YFSETQ. The CDR3 DNA follows: TGCGCCAGCGACCGTGGGGGTAGCGGGAGAGATACGCAGTATTTT. Translating gives CASDRGGSGRDTQYF. Together with reference TRBV5-1 and TRBJ2-3, the CDR3 gives the full variable domain: KAGVTQTPRYLIKTRGQQVTLSCSPISGHRSVSWYQQTPGQGLQFLFEYFSETQRNKGNFPGRFSGRQFSNSRSEMNVSTLELGDSALYLCASDRGGSGRDTQYFGPGTRLTVL.

The rearrangement links TRBV11-2 to TRBJ2-7; 8 bases are shared with TRBD2. Looked up from germline, CDR1 is SGHAT and CDR2 is FQNNGV. The CDR3 sequence is 15 residues long. V dropped 5 bases and J dropped 2; count of bases not matched to a gene: 8. The CDR3: CASSGTRRTPYEQYF. The CDR3 bases are TGTGCCAGCAGCGGGACTAGAAGAACCCCCTACGAGCAGTACTTC.

V is TRBV19 and J is TRBJ1-5; D perhaps matches TRBD1 (5 bases). Germline loops: CDR1 LNHDA, CDR2 SQIVND (reference sequence). Trimming shortened V by 4 bases and J by 6 bases, and 16 bases separated the two germline ends. The CDR3 is 15 amino acids. CDR3 region: CASSKGSRRGQPQHF. The CDR3 DNA is TGTGCCAGTAGTAAGGGGTCCAGAAGAGGTCAGCCCCAGCATTTT.

V is TRBV5-1 and J is TRBJ1-6; possibly TRBD1 for D (5 bases). Germline lookup yields CDR1 SGHRS and CDR2 YFSETQ. V lost 6 bases, J lost 7 bases, and 14 bases lay in between. The CDR3 loop spans 14 amino acids. The CDR3 DNA sequence: TGCGCCAGCAACCGAGGGGTAGTGAATTCACCCCTCCACTTT. Translation: CASNRGVVNSPLHF. Looking up the rest from reference TRBV5-1 and TRBJ1-6 gives the full variable domain: KAGVTQTPRYLIKTRGQQVTLSCSPISGHRSVSWYQQTPGQGLQFLFEYFSETQRNKGNFPGRFSGRQFSNSRSEMNVSTLELGDSALYLCASNRGVVNSPLHFGNGTRLTVT.

This clone has just one count. The chain recombines TRBV2 with TRBJ1-1, with D perhaps matching TRBD1 (6 bases). Per germline, CDR1 SNHLY and CDR2 FYNNEI. This CDR3 has 13 amino acids. V gave up 7 bases and J gave up 1 base, with 10 bases separating them. CDR3 in amino acids: CASNKGGNTEAFF. DNA for the CDR3: TGTGCCAGCAACAAGGGGGGGAACACTGAAGCTTTCTTT.

This chain joins TRBV5-1 and TRBJ2-5; 8 positions match TRBD2. From germline, CDR1 is SGHRS and CDR2 YFSETQ. V dropped 5 bases and J dropped 4; count of bases not matched to a gene: 13. The CDR3 is 16 amino acids. Written as DNA, the CDR3 is TGCGCCAGCAGACCTGACGGGACTAGTCTCCTAGAGACCCAGTACTTC. Its translation: CASRPDGTSLLETQYF.

This clone was seen more than once but under ten times. The genes are TRBV5-6 and TRBJ2-2; 12 bases map to TRBD1. CDR1 and CDR2 (germline): SGHDT, YYEEEE. Germline trimming cut 3 bases from V and 7 bases from J; bases unmatched to any gene: 7. This CDR3 has 16 residues. DNA for the CDR3: TGTGCCAGCAGCTACGGGACAGGGGGCTCAGGCGGGGAGCTGTTTTTT. It yields the protein CASSYGTGGSGGELFF.

This chain connects TRBV28 to TRBJ2-3; 8 nucleotides agree with TRBD1. CDR3 length: 16 amino acids. Germline V CDR1 and CDR2: MDHEN, SYDVKM. With 4 bases clipped from V and 2 bases from J, the junction kept 8 bases outside the gene matches. The CDR3 loop reads CASSSVDRGVTDTQYF. Here the CDR3 DNA reads TGTGCCAGCAGTTCCGTAGACAGGGGAGTCACAGATACGCAGTATTTT.

The chain employs TRBV18 and TRBJ2-2, with a possible D match to TRBD1 (6 bases). Germline lookup yields CDR1 KGHSH and CDR2 LQKENI. The CDR3 has 16 residues. The ends were cut back, 5 bases at V and 0 bases at J, with 13 bases in the middle. The CDR3 bases are TGTGCCAGCTCATCGACAGGCCGTGCGAACACCGGGGAGCTGTTTTTT. Protein product: CASSSTGRANTGELFF.

The rearrangement joins TRBV6-1 to TRBJ2-1; 8 positions match TRBD2. Germline assignment: CDR1 MNHNS and CDR2 SASEGT. J was trimmed by 5 bases and V by 11 bases; bases with no gene match: 14. The CDR3 is 15 amino acids. The CDR3: CADRNGGARDNEQFF. CDR3 nucleotides: TGTGCCGACCGAAACGGGGGGGCTAGAGACAATGAGCAGTTCTTC.

CDR3 in DNA: TGTGCCAGCAGTGAAGCGCTTCAGTGGCAAGGAGGGACCCAGTACTTC. This codes for CASSEALQWQGGTQYF. The J gene is TRBJ2-5, the V gene TRBV2, with a weak D call TRBD2 (5 bases). The CDR3 runs to 16 residues. CDR1 is SNHLY and CDR2 is FYNNEI in the germline V gene. The V end was cut by 0 bases, the J end by 7 bases, with 18 bases between. Together with reference TRBV2 and TRBJ2-5, the CDR3 gives the full variable domain: EPEVTQTPSHQVTQMGQEVILRCVPISNHLYFYWYRQILGQKVEFLVSFYNNEISEKSEIFDDQFSVERPDGSNFTLKIRSTKLEDSAMYFCASSEALQWQGGTQYFGPGTRLLVL.

The gene calls are TRBV19 and TRBJ1-5; TRBD1 matches 9 bases. The CDR3 loop spans 15 amino acids. Unmatched junction bases numbered 7, after V lost 4 bases and J lost 6 bases. Germline V gives CDR1 LNHDA, CDR2 SQIVND (reference sequence). DNA for the CDR3: TGTGCCAGTAGTACTGGGACAGGGCGGATTCAGCCCCAGCATTTT. This encodes CASSTGTGRIQPQHF.

V gene TRBV7-8 combines with J gene TRBJ1-2; D remains ambiguous. The V and J ends lost 5 bases and 3 bases respectively, with 16 bases between them. Per the germline V gene, CDR1 is SGHVS and CDR2 is FQNEAQ. The length of the CDR3 is 15 residues. CDR3 protein: CASSPPEGRHYGYTF. The CDR3 DNA is TGTGCCAGCAGCCCCCCCGAGGGCCGCCACTATGGCTACACCTTC.

The chain joins TRBV4-1 to TRBJ1-5, with D possibly TRBD1 on 6 matching bases. Germline-derived CDR1 and CDR2 are MGHRA and YSYEKL. Trimming removed 4 bases from V and 5 bases from J, with 12 bases in between. The CDR3 has 14 amino acids. This CDR3 reads CASSLTGYDQPQHF. CDR3 nucleotide sequence: TGCGCCAGCAGCCTAACAGGGTATGATCAGCCCCAGCATTTT.

This clone was detected a few times. The chain couples TRBV6-1 to TRBJ2-1; D is ambiguous. There are 13 residues in the CDR3. V shed 5 bases and J shed 1 base, with 6 bases lying between them. Germline loops: CDR1 MNHNS, CDR2 SASEGT. This CDR3 reads CASSSYSYNEQFF. The CDR3 DNA follows: TGTGCCAGCAGTTCCTATTCCTACAATGAGCAGTTCTTC.

The chain uses TRBV15 and TRBJ2-7; 11 bases are a match to TRBD1. The CDR3 runs 16 residues. Looked up from germline, CDR1 is LNHNV and CDR2 is YYDKDF (reference sequence). With 1 base clipped from V and 6 bases from J, the junction kept 8 bases outside the gene matches. DNA for the CDR3: TGTGCCACCAGCAGAGTGGTAGGGGACAGGGGGGCCGAGCAGTACTTC. The encoded protein is CATSRVVGDRGAEQYF.

The table lists this clone with a count of one. The genes are TRBV7-2 and TRBJ2-1; D not certain. Germline V CDR1 and CDR2: SGHTA, FQGNSA. The CDR3 is 15 amino acids. Trimming removed 1 base from V and 7 bases from J, with 14 bases in between. The CDR3 spells CASSLDWGLRNEQFF. The CDR3 DNA is TGTGCCAGCAGCTTAGATTGGGGATTAAGGAATGAGCAGTTCTTC.

The chain recombines TRBV18 with TRBJ1-5; TRBD1 might be the D (5 bases). Trimming removed 6 bases at V and 7 bases at J, with 10 bases between. Germline loops: CDR1 KGHSH, CDR2 LQKENI. The CDR3 contains 12 residues. The CDR3 region is CASSETDQPQHF. CDR3 coding DNA: TGTGCCAGCTCGGAGACAGACCAGCCCCAGCATTTT.

The chain uses TRBV28 and TRBJ2-3; no clear D gene. The CDR3 has 13 residues. The V end lost 8 bases, the J end lost 4 bases, and 13 bases lay between the germline ends. Germline assignment: CDR1 MDHEN and CDR2 SYDVKM. The CDR3 region is CASSPRAADTQYF. DNA for the CDR3: TGTGCCAGCTCTCCCCGAGCCGCAGATACGCAGTATTTT.

The chain is built from TRBV5-1 and TRBJ2-7; 11 positions match TRBD1. With V trimmed by 0 bases and J by 3 bases, 5 bases remained unmatched. CDR3 length: 16 amino acids. In germline, CDR1 is SGHRS, CDR2 YFSETQ. The CDR3 is CASSLGTGTGGYEQYF. The CDR3 nucleotides are TGCGCCAGCAGCTTGGGGACCGGGACAGGGGGCTACGAGCAGTACTTC.

J is TRBJ1-1 and V is TRBV28, with no clear D. V was shortened by 8 bases and J by 1 base, with 11 bases between the two germline ends. Germline CDR1 reads MDHEN; CDR2 reads SYDVKM. The CDR3 is made up of 13 amino acids. In nucleotides, the CDR3 is TGTGCCAGCGGACTAAAACCGAACACTGAAGCTTTCTTT. Translated, it gives CASGLKPNTEAFF.

The chain joins TRBV14 to TRBJ1-1; tentatively, D is TRBD1 (5 bases). Germline-derived CDR1 and CDR2 are SGHDN and FVKESK. This CDR3 spans 12 amino acids. Trimming took off 2 bases at V and 8 bases at J, with 9 bases between the two ends. CDR3 in DNA: TGTGCCAGCAGCCAAAACAGGAGAGAAGCTTTCTTT. Its translation: CASSQNRREAFF.